These 8 T cell receptor beta chains came from one sample sequenced in a study of T cell changes during pregnancy in multiple sclerosis. Using immunoSEQ multiplex PCR, the repertoire was profiled, and TCRdb retains in-frame clones only, with some absent. In the table there are roughly 30,000 clones, around nine tenths of which are singletons. The sequencing here drew on CD8+ T cells from peripheral blood mononuclear cells, taken in the second trimester of pregnancy. These receptors were collected from a female donor with multiple sclerosis, enrolled in a pregnancy study.

The CDR3 sequence: CASSLRGSTDTQYF. In nucleotides, the CDR3 is TGTGCCAGCAGTTTAAGGGGGAGCACAGATACGCAGTATTTT. The chain recombines TRBV27 with TRBJ2-3; perhaps TRBD1 as D (6 bases). CDR1 and CDR2 from the germline V gene are MNHEY and SMNVEV (reference sequence). V was clipped by 2 bases and J by 0 bases, with 6 bases between them. CDR3 size: 14 residues.

This clone came up once. The V call is TRBV2, the J call TRBJ2-7; D is perhaps TRBD1 (5 bases). Germline V CDR1 and CDR2: SNHLY, FYNNEI. V lost 11 bases to trimming and J lost 0 bases, with 11 bases between them. The CDR3 loop spans 12 amino acids. This CDR3 reads CACRGSSYEQYF. Here the CDR3 DNA reads TGTGCCTGTAGGGGCAGCTCCTACGAGCAGTACTTC.

This clone was detected once. The chain carries TRBV2 and TRBJ2-1; maybe TRBD2 (6 bases). Trimming stripped 4 bases from V and 5 bases from J, with 12 bases between. Germline CDR1 is SNHLY and CDR2 is FYNNEI. This CDR3 spans 14 amino acids. CDR3 loop: CASSVLAGHNEQFF. The CDR3 DNA is TGTGCCAGCAGTGTTCTTGCGGGACACAATGAGCAGTTCTTC.

Regarding this clone: Being one base from a much bigger clone, this may be a read error. Within the sample, other DNA sequences also encode this same CDR3. This chain connects TRBV6-4 to TRBJ2-2; 10 nucleotides match TRBD2. Germline loops: CDR1 MRHNA, CDR2 SNTAGT. This CDR3 region has 15 residues. The CDR3 protein is CASSEAAGGPGELFF. CDR3 coding DNA: TGTGCTAGCAGTGAAGCAGCGGGAGGGCCCGGGGAGCTGTTTTTT.

The V call is TRBV7-3, the J call TRBJ1-2; D possibly corresponds to TRBD1 (6 bases). The CDR3 is made up of 14 amino acids. Trimming removed 0 bases from V and 6 bases from J, with 11 bases in between. Germline CDR1 SGHTA, CDR2 FQGTGA. CDR3 sequence: CASSLTSAGDGYTF. The CDR3 DNA reads as TGTGCCAGCAGCTTAACGTCGGCAGGGGATGGCTACACCTTC.

The chain joins TRBV7-2 to TRBJ2-2, with TRBD2 matching 7 bases. CDR3 length: 14 residues. The ends lost 4 bases at V and 9 bases at J; junction bases unmatched: 8. The germline V gene has CDR1 SGHTA and CDR2 FQGNSA. CDR3 region: CASSWEREIRELFF. The CDR3 coding sequence is TGTGCCAGCAGCTGGGAGCGGGAAATCAGGGAGCTGTTTTTT.

The V and J genes are TRBV13 and TRBJ2-3; 13 bases match TRBD2. Germline V lookup: CDR1 PRHDT, CDR2 FYEKMQ (reference sequence). The CDR3 runs 16 residues. The ends lost 3 bases at V and 3 bases at J; junction bases unmatched: 3. The CDR3 DNA follows: TGTGCCAGCAGCTTGTGGACTAGCGGGAGAACAGATACGCAGTATTTT. It codes for CASSLWTSGRTDTQYF. Variable domain in full (rest from reference TRBV13 and TRBJ2-3): AAGVIQSPRHLIKEKRETATLKCYPIPRHDTVYWYQQGPGQDPQFLISFYEKMQSDKGSIPDRFSAQQFSDYHSELNMSSLELGDSALYFCASSLWTSGRTDTQYFGPGTRLTVL.

This clone occurred once. The chain employs TRBV4-1 and TRBJ2-2; D might be TRBD1 (5 bases). V was clipped by 2 bases and J by 7 bases, with 8 bases between them. Germline CDR1 MGHRA, CDR2 YSYEKL. The CDR3 is 13 residues long. CDR3 in DNA: TGCGCCAGCAGCCAACAGGGCTACGGGGAGCTGTTTTTT. It translates to CASSQQGYGELFF.